The present TCR beta chain was sequenced within a study of blood T cell repertoires in COVID-19. Study in general: The origin of the acute and convalescent COVID-19 samples was the United States, Italy and Spain. Nucleic acid was either cDNA or gDNA, and it came from T cells, B-cell-depleted T cells, or PBMCs.

In the source study's methods: Amplified reference gene primers provided the basis for estimating nucleated cell counts. Some clones are missing from TCRdb's copy, which holds only in-frame ones; the method was immunoSEQ multiplex PCR. The DNA was the basis for D and trimming; V, J and clone size are from that table. The table includes some 180,000 clones, 88% detected once. The V end was cut by 3 bases, the J end by 3 bases, with 8 bases between. This CDR3 region has 13 residues. Germline loops: CDR1 MDHEN, CDR2 SYDVKM. The source of this sequence is a man aged 50-60 years who had recovered from COVID-19. Sequenced input: peripheral blood. V is TRBV28 and J is TRBJ1-2; D not resolved. In nucleotides, the CDR3 is TGTGCCAGCAGTTTGGGAGGGCACTATGGCTACACCTTC. It is translated as CASSLGGHYGYTF.